This T cell receptor beta chain was recorded in a study of T-cell memory formation after mild COVID-19. This clonotype was detected only a few times. The CDR3 is 14 residues long. V gave up 2 bases and J gave up 14 bases, with 20 bases separating them. TCRdb reanalysed the 5' RACE reads using MiXCR and keeps one entry per CDR3 protein. This sample has under 450,000 distinct CDR3 sequences, with 20% to 30% found just once. The chain links TRBV12-3 or TRBV12-4 to TRBJ2-3; D is perhaps TRBD1 (5 bases). This receptor was obtained from an adult woman who had mild COVID-19 (a few samples of this study predate the infection). Cell type and time point are not known. Specimen: PBMCs or a T cell subset sorted from them (not recorded which). The CDR3 loop is CASSLLARVPSPYF. In nucleotides, the CDR3 is TGTGCCAGCAGTTTATTAGCCAGGGTACCCTCGCCGTATTTT.